This passage covers 24 T cell receptor beta chains from one sample sequenced in a study of T cell repertoires in cytomegalovirus infection. Using its own MiXCR run on the reads, TCRdb lists one record per CDR3 protein. This sample carries 250,000 to 350,000 distinct CDR3 sequences, over 20% of them seen once, and the ten largest clones take 14%. Sequencing input: PBMCs. The receptor source for this set is a human donor in good health (CMV status not recorded). Some clones in this sample may be carry-over from other donors' samples.

CDR3 bases: TGTGCCAGCAGCTTAACTATGGGGTTGAGCACTGAAGCTTTCTTT. Its translation is CASSLTMGLSTEAFF. The V and J genes are TRBV7-2 and TRBJ1-1, with D unclear. Germline CDR1 is SGHTA and CDR2 is FQGNSA. The V and J ends lost 2 bases and 4 bases respectively, with 14 bases between them. This CDR3 is built from 15 residues.

This clonotype occurred many times. The chain has TRBV7-2 and TRBJ2-7, with 7 bases identical to TRBD1. Trimming took 6 bases from V and 7 from J; bases not matched to a gene: 15. CDR1 and CDR2 (germline): SGHTA, FQGNSA. There are 15 residues in the CDR3. This chain's CDR3 is CASRSLGGGPGEQYF. DNA of the CDR3: TGTGCCAGCAGATCTTTAGGGGGCGGGCCGGGGGAGCAGTACTTC. Filled out from reference TRBV7-2 and TRBJ2-7, the complete variable domain reads GAGVSQSPSNKVTEKGKDVELRCDPISGHTALYWYRQSLGQGLEFLIYFQGNSAPDKSGLPSDRFSAERTGGSVSTLTIQRTQQEDSAVYLCASRSLGGGPGEQYFGPGTRLTVT.

The rearrangement links TRBV2 to TRBJ1-5; D perhaps matches TRBD1 (6 bases). This CDR3 region has 16 residues. Trimming shortened V by 4 bases and J by 6 bases, and 19 bases separated the two germline ends. The germline V gene has CDR1 SNHLY and CDR2 FYNNEI. The CDR3 DNA sequence: TGTGCCAGCAGTGGGGGGGGGCCTAATGCCGGTCAGCCCCAGCATTTT. Translation: CASSGGGPNAGQPQHF.

This clonotype came up many times. The chain links TRBV28 to TRBJ2-3; 9 nucleotides align to TRBD2. CDR1 and CDR2 (germline): MDHEN, SYDVKM. J gave up 4 bases and V 2 bases, and 7 bases lay outside the gene matches. The CDR3 covers 16 residues. The CDR3 spells CASSLRRGGRADTQYF. The CDR3 nucleotides are TGTGCCAGCAGTTTAAGGCGGGGGGGTAGGGCAGATACGCAGTATTTT. The whole variable domain, filled in from reference TRBV28 and TRBJ2-3, reads DVKVTQSSRYLVKRTGEKVFLECVQDMDHENMFWYRQDPGLGLRLIYFSYDVKMKEKGDIPEGYSVSREKKERFSLILESASTNQTSMYLCASSLRRGGRADTQYFGPGTRLTVL.

V usage is TRBV5-6 and J usage is TRBJ2-1, with TRBD2 identical over 7 bases. With V trimmed by 6 bases and J by 0 bases, 6 bases remained unmatched. This CDR3 spans 15 amino acids. Germline V CDR1 and CDR2: SGHDT, YYEEEE. CDR3 in DNA: TGTGCCAGCATCAAGCGGGGTAGCTCCTACAATGAGCAGTTCTTC. Its translation is CASIKRGSSYNEQFF.

Ten or more counts support this clonotype. The rearrangement uses TRBV7-2 and TRBJ1-5; a possible D gene is TRBD1 (5 bases). This CDR3 has 14 amino acids. The germline CDR1 and CDR2 sequences are SGHTA and FQGNSA. The V end lost 5 bases, the J end lost 0 bases, and 8 bases lay between the germline ends. CDR3 in DNA: TGTGCCAGCAGCAAGACAGATAGCAATCAGCCCCAGCATTTT. Its translation is CASSKTDSNQPQHF.

The table lists this clonotype with many counts. V is TRBV7-9 and J is TRBJ2-5; D remains ambiguous. With 1 base removed from V and 3 bases from J, the gap between germline ends came to 6 bases. The CDR3 is 13 amino acids. Germline lookup yields CDR1 SEHNR and CDR2 FQNEAQ (reference sequence). CDR3 sequence (DNA): TGTGCCAGCAGCTTAGTACAGAAAGAGACCCAGTACTTC. Translated: CASSLVQKETQYF.

This chain links TRBV7-2 with TRBJ2-2, with D perhaps matching TRBD1 (6 bases). The germline V gene encodes CDR1 SGHTA and CDR2 FQGNSA. This CDR3 spans 14 amino acids. The V end was cut by 1 base, the J end by 6 bases, with 9 bases between. The CDR3 spells CASSLVTGSGELFF. The DNA for the CDR3 is TGTGCCAGCAGCTTAGTGACAGGATCCGGGGAGCTGTTTTTT.

The chain combines TRBV5-1 with TRBJ2-3; D is tentatively TRBD1 or TRBD2 (5 bases each). The germline V gene has CDR1 SGHRS and CDR2 YFSETQ. Trimming took 4 bases from V and 2 from J, leaving 14 bases between them. The CDR3 runs to 15 residues. CDR3 nucleotide sequence: TGCGCCAGCAGCCCTGGACACCGGGACACAGATACGCAGTATTTT. It codes for CASSPGHRDTDTQYF. Variable domain in full (rest from reference TRBV5-1 and TRBJ2-3): KAGVTQTPRYLIKTRGQQVTLSCSPISGHRSVSWYQQTPGQGLQFLFEYFSETQRNKGNFPGRFSGRQFSNSRSEMNVSTLELGDSALYLCASSPGHRDTDTQYFGPGTRLTVL.

The CDR3 DNA reads TGTGCCAGCAGCCCATGGGGGGTACTAGCGGGGGGGACGGTAGGGTTCTTC. It yields the protein CASSPWGVLAGGTVGFF. The genes are TRBV7-2 and TRBJ2-1; 13 nucleotides agree with TRBD2. Trimming at V came to 5 bases and at J to 15 bases, leaving 19 bases not matched to a gene. CDR1 SGHTA and CDR2 FQGNSA come from the germline V gene. This CDR3 spans 17 amino acids.

This rearrangement joins TRBV12-3 or TRBV12-4 to TRBJ2-3; perhaps TRBD2 as D (6 bases). V lost 3 bases and J 6 bases, leaving 19 bases between the germline ends. The CDR3 consists of 16 residues. For the CDR3, the DNA is TGTGCCAGCAGTTTTCTCGGGTCAGGAGGAGGGGATACGCAGTATTTT. Its protein product is CASSFLGSGGGDTQYF.

This clonotype showed up just a few times. This rearrangement joins TRBV3-1 to TRBJ2-1; 12 bases are a match to TRBD2. J was trimmed by 8 bases and V by 4 bases; bases with no gene match: 18. CDR1 and CDR2 from the germline V gene are LGHDT and YNNKEL (reference sequence). This CDR3 comprises 19 residues. CDR3 loop: CASSRLVTVTSGRKDEQFF. As DNA, the CDR3 is TGTGCCAGCAGCCGGTTGGTTACAGTCACTAGCGGGAGGAAGGATGAGCAGTTCTTC.

This clonotype has only a few counts. V usage is TRBV7-9 and J usage is TRBJ2-7, with D possibly matching TRBD2 (6 bases). Germline-derived CDR1 and CDR2 are SEHNR and FQNEAQ (reference sequence). This CDR3 has 14 amino acids. Trimming pared 5 bases from V and 6 bases from J, leaving 17 bases between. CDR3 DNA sequence: TGTGCCAGCAGCCTGCGGGACGGAGACTTCGAGCAGTACTTC. Translating gives CASSLRDGDFEQYF.

This clonotype came up a few times. The genes are TRBV28 and TRBJ2-1; unclear D gene. Trimming took off 7 bases at V and 0 bases at J, with 13 bases between the two ends. Germline CDR1 and CDR2: MDHEN and SYDVKM. CDR3 length: 15 amino acids. The CDR3 DNA reads TGTGCCAGCACCCCCCCTGCGAGCTCCTACAATGAGCAGTTCTTC. Its protein product is CASTPPASSYNEQFF.

V and J are TRBV12-3 or TRBV12-4 and TRBJ2-6, with D unclear. V was cut by 10 bases and J by 3 bases, with 10 bases left in between. This CDR3 contains 13 residues. The CDR3 loop is CATEPFGANVLTF. The CDR3 nucleotides are TGTGCCACTGAGCCTTTTGGGGCCAACGTCCTGACTTTC.

This clonotype was seen a handful of times. The chain has TRBV12-3 or TRBV12-4 and TRBJ1-2, with 10 bases matching TRBD1. This CDR3 has 13 residues. V dropped 5 bases and J dropped 8; count of bases not matched to a gene: 5. The CDR3 sequence: CASSPTGGAGYTF. CDR3 bases: TGTGCCAGCAGTCCGACAGGGGGCGCCGGCTACACCTTC.

V and J are TRBV6-6 and TRBJ1-5, with 7 bases aligning to TRBD1. Trimming took 6 bases from V and 0 from J; bases not matched to a gene: 8. CDR3 length equals 16 residues. CDR1 and CDR2 (germline): MNHNY, SVGAGI (reference sequence). This CDR3 is CASSFDREYSNQPQHF. The CDR3 nucleotides read TGTGCCAGCAGCTTTGACAGGGAATATAGCAATCAGCCCCAGCATTTT.

This clonotype was counted at least ten times. This chain uses TRBV10-3 with TRBJ1-2, with 8 bases that match TRBD1. The CDR3 is 13 residues long. Germline V gene lookup returns CDR1 ENHRY and CDR2 SYGVKD. Unmatched junction bases numbered 5, after V lost 4 bases and J lost 7 bases. DNA of the CDR3: TGTGCCATCAGTGCGGGACAGGAAGTTGGCTACACCTTC. Encoded protein: CAISAGQEVGYTF.

The rearrangement links TRBV9 to TRBJ2-1; the match to TRBD2 covers 7 bases. Germline values: CDR1 SGDLS, CDR2 YYNGEE. The CDR3 totals 16 residues. Unmatched junction bases numbered 12, after V lost 4 bases and J lost 5 bases. CDR3 nucleotides: TGTGCCAGCAGCATCGCTTTGCGGGAGATCGACAATGAGCAGTTCTTC. Translated: CASSIALREIDNEQFF.

A word on this clonotype: Possible read error: a much larger clone is one base away. The chain couples TRBV7-2 to TRBJ2-1, with TRBD2 identical over 7 bases. The germline V gene has CDR1 SGHTA and CDR2 FQGNSA. This CDR3 comprises 17 residues. CDR3 region: CASSSPAGAISNNEQFF. The CDR3 DNA follows: TGTGCCAGCAGCTCTCCCGCGGGAGCCATCTCCAACAATGAGCAGTTCTTC.

This clonotype was picked up many times. The chain has TRBV7-7 and TRBJ2-5; 8 bases are a match to TRBD2. J was trimmed by 5 bases and V by 4 bases; bases with no gene match: 9. The germline gives CDR1 SSHAT, CDR2 FNYEAQ (reference sequence). The CDR3 spans 15 residues. The DNA for the CDR3 is TGTGCCAGCAGCTCTTGGGACCGGGAGGGGGAGACCCAGTACTTC. Protein sequence: CASSSWDREGETQYF.

The table lists this clonotype with a few counts. In DNA, the CDR3 is TGTGCCAGCAGTTCCCAGGGAGAATTCAATGAGCAGTTCTTC. Its protein product is CASSSQGEFNEQFF. The gene calls are TRBV6-1 and TRBJ2-1; D assignment may be TRBD1 or TRBD2 (5 bases each). This CDR3 region has 14 residues. The ends were cut back, 5 bases at V and 6 bases at J, with 14 bases in the middle. Germline assignment: CDR1 MNHNS and CDR2 SASEGT.

V is TRBV30 and J is TRBJ2-1; tentatively, D is TRBD2 (6 bases). This CDR3 region has 13 residues. V was cut by 2 bases and J by 5 bases, with 10 bases left in between. Germline V gene data show CDR1 as GTSNPN and CDR2 as SVGIG (reference sequence). The CDR3 region is CAWSKGRNNEQFF. DNA for the CDR3: TGTGCCTGGAGTAAGGGGAGGAACAATGAGCAGTTCTTC. The full variable domain, its missing parts supplied by reference TRBV30 and TRBJ2-1, is SQTIHQWPATLVQPVGSPLSLECTVEGTSNPNLYWYRQAAGRGLQLLFYSVGIGQISSEVPQNLSASRPQDRQFILSSKKLLLSDSGFYLCAWSKGRNNEQFFGPGTRLTVL.

This clonotype was detected only once. CDR3 region: CASSRDSGYEQYF. The DNA for the CDR3 is TGTGCCAGCAGCCGGGACAGTGGCTACGAGCAGTACTTC. This chain connects TRBV7-2 to TRBJ2-7; 7 bases align to TRBD1. Germline-derived CDR1 and CDR2 are SGHTA and FQGNSA. The CDR3 is 13 residues long. V gave up 5 bases and J gave up 3 bases; unmatched junction bases: 4.